Shown below are 21 T cell receptor beta chains from a single sample sequenced in a study of blood T cells in healthy people across ages. The authors ran a second PCR of roughly 6 to 12 cycles using a sample-barcoded 5' primer and a J-beta primer mix. TCRdb re-derived calls from the 5' RACE reads in MiXCR, one entry per CDR3 protein. The data contain about 1.4 million distinct CDR3 sequences, roughly 59% of them singletons. Source material: blood. These receptors all stem from a man aged 18 to 30 in good health.

The chain uses TRBV7-2 and TRBJ2-3; D call uncertain. Germline CDR1 and CDR2: SGHTA and FQGNSA. This CDR3 has 16 amino acids. V was cut by 1 base and J by 0 bases, with 11 bases left in between. The CDR3 DNA sequence: TGTGCCAGCAGCTTAGGGGCATCCTCTAGCACAGATACGCAGTATTTT. Protein product: CASSLGASSSTDTQYF.

V usage is TRBV6-2 or TRBV6-3 and J usage is TRBJ2-1, with 11 bases that match TRBD2. V was pared by 0 bases and J by 4 bases, with 8 bases of the junction left unmatched. Germline V gene sequence: CDR1 MNHEY, CDR2 SVGEGT. The CDR3 spans 18 residues. The CDR3 DNA is TGTGCCAGCAGTTACTCGGGTCTAGCGGGGGGTGGATACAATGAGCAGTTCTTC. It encodes CASSYSGLAGGGYNEQFF.

The chain couples TRBV4-2 to TRBJ1-6, with D possibly TRBD1 on 5 matching bases. CDR1 is LGHNA, CDR2 YNFKEQ, per germline. Trimming cost V 5 bases and J 0 bases, with 11 bases left between them. This CDR3 has 16 residues. Here the CDR3 DNA reads TGTGCCAGCAGCAGGGACCGCCGCTCCTATAATTCACCCCTCCACTTT. Translating gives CASSRDRRSYNSPLHF.

The chain uses TRBV30 and TRBJ2-7; possibly TRBD1 or TRBD2 for D (6 bases each). Germline-derived CDR1 and CDR2 are GTSNPN and SVGIG (reference sequence). Trimming stripped 2 bases from V and 5 bases from J, with 13 bases between. The CDR3 length is 13 residues. CDR3 coding DNA: TGTGCCTGGAGTCCGCGGGACAACCACGAGCAGTACTTC. This gives the protein CAWSPRDNHEQYF.

Concerning this clonotype itself: Mismatch with germline at one junction end may stem from a read error. V usage is TRBV27 and J usage is TRBJ2-5; maybe TRBD1 (6 bases). Germline CDR1 MNHEY, CDR2 SMNVEV (reference sequence). The CDR3 consists of 15 residues. The CDR3 DNA follows: TGTGCCAGCGCCTCCACAGGGTGGGTAAAAGAGACGCAGTACTTC. Translated: CASASTGWVKETQYF.

Turning to this clonotype: One end of the junction fails to match germline, which may point to a read error. The V gene is TRBV6-1, the J gene TRBJ1-2, with a tentative D call TRBD1 (6 bases). CDR3 size: 13 residues. Germline CDR1 is MNHNS and CDR2 is SASEGT. The chain's CDR3 is CVSSDPDSSRYTF. The DNA for the CDR3 is TGTGTCAGCAGCGACCCGGACAGCTCTCGCTACACCTTC.

This clonotype appeared once. The V gene is TRBV6-5, the J gene TRBJ2-1; 8 nucleotides line up with TRBD2. Germline-derived CDR1 and CDR2 are MNHEY and SVGAGI. With V trimmed by 0 bases and J by 8 bases, 12 bases remained unmatched. CDR3 length equals 17 residues. CDR3 nucleotide sequence: TGTGCCAGCAGTTACTCGGTGGCGGGGGGAAGAGGATATGAGCAGTTCTTC. Translation: CASSYSVAGGRGYEQFF.

This CDR3 is CSALRGDPYEQYF. CDR3 bases: TGCAGCGCCCTCAGGGGGGATCCCTACGAGCAGTACTTC. The J gene is TRBJ2-7, the V gene TRBV29-1; D is perhaps TRBD1 (7 bases). The CDR3 contains 13 residues. The germline gives CDR1 SQVTM, CDR2 ANQGSEA. Deletions cut 7 bases from V and 2 bases from J, with 15 bases between.

With regard to this clonotype: It may be a read error: a sequence one base away is much more abundant. This rearrangement joins TRBV15 to TRBJ1-2, with unresolved D. This CDR3 is built from 13 residues. The V gene's germline CDR1 is LNHNV and CDR2 YYDKDF (reference sequence). The germline V and J ends were trimmed by 2 bases and 10 bases, with 14 bases remaining between them. In DNA form, the CDR3 reads TGTGCCACCAGCAGACAGGAGAACTGGGCCTACACCTTC. This codes for CATSRQENWAYTF.

V gene TRBV12-5 combines with J gene TRBJ1-1; D is unclear. CDR3 size: 13 residues. Looked up from germline, CDR1 is LGHNT and CDR2 is FRNRAP. V was pared by 6 bases and J by 4 bases, with 12 bases between. The CDR3 nucleotides are TGTGCTAGTGGGGCACGGGGTGGCACTGAAGCTTTCTTT. Protein sequence: CASGARGGTEAFF.

This clonotype was observed a few times. The CDR3 sequence: CASSSLAVASYNEQFF. CDR3 DNA sequence: TGTGCCAGCAGCTCGCTAGCGGTTGCCTCCTACAATGAGCAGTTCTTC. V gene TRBV7-9 combines with J gene TRBJ2-1; TRBD2 matches at 7 bases. Germline values: CDR1 SEHNR, CDR2 FQNEAQ (reference sequence). The CDR3 has 16 residues. V lost 4 bases, J lost 0 bases, and 6 bases stayed unmatched.

The chain recombines TRBV7-2 with TRBJ2-4; 8 bases line up with TRBD2. The DNA end is more similar to TRBJ2-7, so the J call may be wrong. This CDR3 is built from 14 residues. The germline V gene encodes CDR1 SGHTA and CDR2 FQGNSA. CDR3 sequence: CASSILAASYEQYF. CDR3 bases: TGTGCCAGCAGCATACTAGCGGCCTCCTACGAGCAGTACTTC.

The rearrangement links TRBV9 to TRBJ2-7; D gene unclear. The germline gives CDR1 SGDLS, CDR2 YYNGEE. This CDR3 has 13 amino acids. Trimming removed 4 bases at V and 4 bases at J, with 12 bases between. The CDR3, as DNA: TGTGCCAGCAGCTCCCCAGAGGCTTACGAGCAGTACTTC. Its protein product is CASSSPEAYEQYF. The complete variable domain, with remaining parts taken from reference TRBV9 and TRBJ2-7, reads DSGVTQTPKHLITATGQRVTLRCSPRSGDLSVYWYQQSLDQGLQFLIQYYNGEERAKGNILERFSAQQFPDLHSELNLSSLELGDSALYFCASSSPEAYEQYFGPGTRLTVT.

The rearrangement uses TRBV20-1 and TRBJ1-1; D might be TRBD1 (6 bases). This CDR3 has 16 amino acids. Trimming removed 5 bases from V and 3 bases from J, with 22 bases in between. Looked up from germline, CDR1 is DFQATT and CDR2 is SNEGSKA (reference sequence). The CDR3 DNA follows: TGCAGTGCTCCCAATCAACTAACAGGGAGGGACACTGAAGCTTTCTTT. Protein sequence: CSAPNQLTGRDTEAFF.

CDR3 in DNA: TGTGCCAGCAGTTATGGTAAGAGGGACGCCAACTACGAGCAGTACTTC. As protein: CASSYGKRDANYEQYF. This sequence joins TRBV6-2 or TRBV6-3 and TRBJ2-7; perhaps D is TRBD1 or TRBD2 (5 bases each). The CDR3 runs 16 residues. Germline CDR1 and CDR2: MNHEY and SVGEGT. The ends were cut back, 3 bases at V and 3 bases at J, with 18 bases in the middle.

The V gene is TRBV5-1, the J gene TRBJ2-7; 8 bases align to TRBD1. In germline, CDR1 is SGHRS, CDR2 YFSETQ. After removal of 4 bases from V and 5 bases from J, the junction contained 20 bases not matched to a gene. The CDR3 spans 18 residues. The chain's CDR3 is CASSPGVTTGTGRDEQYF. DNA for the CDR3: TGCGCCAGCAGCCCCGGAGTAACGACCGGGACAGGTAGAGACGAGCAGTACTTC.

This clonotype occurred once. The chain employs TRBV28 and TRBJ1-1; D is ambiguous. Trimming stripped 6 bases from V and 2 bases from J, with 13 bases between. Germline CDR1 MDHEN, CDR2 SYDVKM. There are 14 residues in the CDR3. The CDR3 DNA follows: TGTGCCAGCAGCCAAATTCCAGCCAACACTGAAGCTTTCTTT. Its translation: CASSQIPANTEAFF.

In this sample, this clonotype turned up a few times. The chain recombines TRBV12-3 or TRBV12-4 with TRBJ2-1, with D perhaps matching TRBD1 or TRBD2 (5 bases each). V lost 6 bases and J 5 bases, leaving 17 bases between the germline ends. The CDR3 is made up of 15 amino acids. CDR3: CASRLRGVLNNEQFF. The CDR3 DNA reads TGTGCCAGCAGACTCAGAGGGGTACTTAACAATGAGCAGTTCTTC.

CDR3 DNA sequence: TGCGCCAGCAGCCAAGAACCTCACGGACACAGAGAGACCCAGTACTTC. Amino acid sequence: CASSQEPHGHRETQYF. The rearrangement links TRBV4-1 to TRBJ2-5, with a weak D call TRBD1 (5 bases). CDR3 length: 16 residues. Trimming cost V 0 bases and J 4 bases, with 15 bases left between them. Germline CDR1 is MGHRA and CDR2 is YSYEKL.

The CDR3 region is CASSLRRGGMAYEQYF. The CDR3 DNA follows: TGTGCCAGCAGCCTCCGGCGGGGCGGGATGGCCTACGAGCAGTACTTC. The chain combines TRBV11-2 with TRBJ2-7; tentatively, D is TRBD2 (6 bases). The CDR3 has 16 amino acids. Trimming pared 5 bases from V and 2 bases from J, leaving 19 bases between. From germline, CDR1 is SGHAT and CDR2 FQNNGV. The whole variable domain, filled in from reference TRBV11-2 and TRBJ2-7, reads EAGVAQSPRYKIIEKRQSVAFWCNPISGHATLYWYQQILGQGPKLLIQFQNNGVVDDSQLPKDRFSAERLKGVDSTLKIQPAKLEDSAVYLCASSLRRGGMAYEQYFGPGTRLTVT.

This chain joins TRBV3-1 and TRBJ1-1, with TRBD1 as a possible D gene (6 bases). Trimming took off 3 bases at V and 4 bases at J, with 15 bases between the two ends. This CDR3 has 15 residues. The germline V gene encodes CDR1 LGHDT and CDR2 YNNKEL (reference sequence). CDR3 loop: CASSQRGGLGTEAFF. DNA of the CDR3: TGTGCCAGCAGCCAGCGGGGGGGCCTAGGCACTGAAGCTTTCTTT.